This is a list of T cell receptor beta chains from one sample in a study of cytomegalovirus exposure and HLA in healthy donors. The protocol was immunoSEQ multiplex PCR, while the TCRdb copy is restricted to in-frame clones and leaves out a portion. The table has some 170,000 clones, approximately 78% seen once. Sequencing was done on a sample of PBMCs. These receptors originate from a human donor in good health. CDR3s include the opening cysteine and the closing phenylalanine or tryptophan. D genes are given only for firm matches. Clone size is stated in some rows and not others, as once, few, many or a class when expanded.

>.|.|TRBJ1-1|TRBV5-1
TGCGCCAGCAGCTTGAGGGCAGGGACAAACACTGAAGCTTTCTTT
CASSLRAGTNTEAFF
>.|.|TRBJ2-5|TRBV11-2
TGTGCCAGCAGCATTCGGGAGACCCAGTACTTC
CASSIRETQYF
>.|many|TRBJ1-4|TRBV5-1
TGCGCCAGCAGCCGGGACGGAGGGGCTAATGAAAAACTGTTTTTT
CASSRDGGANEKLFF
>.|few|TRBJ1-1|TRBV6-6
TGTGCCAGTCGGCGGCAGACGAACACTGAAGCTTTCTTT
CASRRQTNTEAFF
>.|.|TRBJ2-5|TRBV9
TGTGCCAGCAGCTTGTGGGGGGGCAGAGAGACCCAGTACTTC
CASSLWGGRETQYF
>TRBD1|.|TRBJ1-1|TRBV4-3
TGCGCCAGCAGCCAAGTTTGGCAGGGGGCCTATGAAGCTTTCTTT
CASSQVWQGAYEAFF
>.|.|TRBJ2-1|TRBV10-1
TGCGCCAGCAGTGAAGGGCTTGGCGGGTACAATGAGCAGTTCTTC
CASSEGLGGYNEQFF
>TRBD1|.|TRBJ1-1|TRBV7-6
TGTGCCAGCAGCTCAAAAGGGGGCGGGTGGACTGAAGCTTTCTTT
CASSSKGGGWTEAFF
>.|.|TRBJ1-3|TRBV7-2
TGTGCCAGCAGCTTAGATACAGGGACTGGAAACACCATATATTTT
CASSLDTGTGNTIYF
>.|.|TRBJ1-1|TRBV29-1
TGCAGCGCGTGGGGGGTCACTGAAGCTTTCTTT
CSAWGVTEAFF
>TRBD2|.|TRBJ2-2|TRBV11-2
TGTGCCAGCAGCTTAGTTAGCGGGGGTAACACCGGGGAGCTGTTTTTT
CASSLVSGGNTGELFF
>.|.|TRBJ2-2|TRBV19
TGTGCCAGTAGTACCGGGGACACCGGGGAGCTGTTTTTT
CASSTGDTGELFF
>TRBD1|.|TRBJ1-2|TRBV7-6
TGTGCCAGCAGCTCATGGGACAGCGCTAACTATGGCTACACCTTC
CASSSWDSANYGYTF
>TRBD1|.|TRBJ1-1|TRBV5-1
TGCGCCAGCAGCTCCGGACAGGGTGGGACTGAAGCTTTCTTT
CASSSGQGGTEAFF
>.|.|TRBJ1-2|TRBV5-4
TGTGCCAGCACCTCCTCCCAGGAGGGGCGGTATGGCTACACCTTC
CASTSSQEGRYGYTF
>TRBD2|few|TRBJ2-1|TRBV7-9
TGTGCCAGCAGCCAAGGACTAGCGGGGGGGTATGAGCAGTTCTTC
CASSQGLAGGYEQFF
>TRBD2|.|TRBJ2-5|TRBV7-2
TGTGCCAGCAGCTTAGCGGGACTAGGGGGGGAGACCCAGTACTTC
CASSLAGLGGETQYF
>.|.|TRBJ2-3|TRBV7-9
TGTGCCAGCAGCTTCGAGGCCCCCACATGGGCAGATACGCAGTATTTT
CASSFEAPTWADTQYF
>.|.|TRBJ2-5|TRBV15
TGTGCCACCAGCAGAGGGGGGCAGCGGTGGAGAGAGGAGACCCAGTACTTC
CATSRGGQRWREETQYF
>TRBD1|.|TRBJ2-2|TRBV9
TGTGCCAGCAGCGTAGAGGTTTGGACAGGCCCAACCGGGGAGCTGTTTTTT
CASSVEVWTGPTGELFF
>.|once|TRBJ1-6|TRBV27
TGTGCCAGCAGTTATCAGGGTTATAATTCACCCCTCCACTTT
CASSYQGYNSPLHF
>.|.|TRBJ1-1|TRBV10-2
TGCGCCACCGCGGCCCTCGACAGGAACACTGAAGCTTTCTTT
CATAALDRNTEAFF
>.|.|TRBJ1-1|TRBV27
TGTGCCAGCGCCCCCCGACAGACGAACACTGAAGCTTTCTTT
CASAPRQTNTEAFF
>TRBD1|few|TRBJ1-1|TRBV29-1
TGCAGCGCAGGACAGGGGAACACTGAAGCTTTCTTT
CSAGQGNTEAFF
>.|.|TRBJ2-3|TRBV4-1
TGCGCCAGCAAAACCTCCCCTTTCACAGATGCGCAGTATTTT
CASKTSPFTDAQYF
>.|.|TRBJ1-3|TRBV9
TGTGCCAGCAGCGTATCCCCGAGCTCTGGAAACACCATATATTTT
CASSVSPSSGNTIYF
>TRBD2|.|TRBJ2-3|TRBV9
TGTGCCAGCAGCGTAGACGGGGGGGCCGTAGATACGCAGTATTTT
CASSVDGGAVDTQYF
>.|few|TRBJ1-4|TRBV13
TGTGCCAGCAGCCGCCGGGGACGGAGGGATGAAAAACTGTTTTTT
CASSRRGRRDEKLFF
>.|once|TRBJ1-2|TRBV7-2
TGTGCCAGCAGCTTAGCCGTCGGGGGGAACTATGGCTACACCTTC
CASSLAVGGNYGYTF
>.|.|TRBJ1-6|TRBV6-5
TGTGCCAGCAGCCCCGACAGCGGGGCCTTTTCACCCCTCCACTTT
CASSPDSGAFSPLHF
>TRBD1|.|TRBJ1-1|TRBV5-1
TGCGCCAGCAGCTTCGGGACAGGGCGGACTGAAGCTTTCTTT
CASSFGTGRTEAFF
>TRBD1|.|TRBJ1-2|TRBV6-6
TGTGCCAGCAGTTCACAGACAGGGGAAGGCTACACCTTC
CASSSQTGEGYTF
>.|.|TRBJ2-7|TRBV15
TGTGCCACCAGCAGAGATATGTTGATCGGGGGATCCTACGAGCAGTACTTC
CATSRDMLIGGSYEQYF
>TRBD1|few|TRBJ1-3|TRBV25-1
TGTGCCAGCAGTGTCCTGACAGGGACAGGGCGAAACACCATATATTTT
CASSVLTGTGRNTIYF
>.|.|TRBJ1-2|TRBV10-3
TGTGCCATCAGTTCGACAGGCATTAACTATGGCTACACCTTC
CAISSTGINYGYTF
>TRBD2|.|TRBJ2-3|TRBV5-1
TGCGCCAGCAGCGATGCGGGGGGTCTGTTGACAGATACGCAGTATTTT
CASSDAGGLLTDTQYF
>.|.|TRBJ1-5|TRBV2
TGTGCCAGCAGGCAGGGAAGGGGTCAGCCCCAGCATTTT
CASRQGRGQPQHF
>.|.|TRBJ1-3|TRBV18
TGTGCCAGCCAATTAGTTCCTGACTCTGGAAACACCATATATTTT
CASQLVPDSGNTIYF
>TRBD1|.|TRBJ2-5|TRBV5-1
TGCGCCAGCAGCCCGGACAGGGAGACCCAGTACTTC
CASSPDRETQYF
>.|.|TRBJ1-6|TRBV11-1
TGTGCCAGCAGCCCCGTCGGGGGTGTCAATTCACCCCTCCACTTT
CASSPVGGVNSPLHF
>.|.|TRBJ2-7|TRBV29-1
TGCAGCGTTGAATCGACTGCTGCCTACGAGCAGTACTTC
CSVESTAAYEQYF
>TRBD2|.|TRBJ2-3|TRBV7-8
TGTGCCAGCAGCTTCGGACTAGCGGGGGCGGATACGCAGTATTTT
CASSFGLAGADTQYF
>.|.|TRBJ2-7|TRBV7-3
TGTGCCAGCCAGGGCAGCTCCTACGAGCAGTACTTC
CASQGSSYEQYF
>TRBD1|.|TRBJ1-1|TRBV2
TGTGCCAGTTCCCGGGACAGGGCCCAATCTGAAGCTTTCTTT
CASSRDRAQSEAFF
>TRBD1|few|TRBJ1-1|TRBV10-1
TGCGCCAGCAGTGACTTGTCAGGGGGGTTTGAAGCTTTCTTT
CASSDLSGGFEAFF
>.|.|TRBJ2-7|TRBV21-1
TGTGCCAGCAGCAAAGCTGGCAGGGGTAACACCTTCGCCTACGAGCAGTACTTC
CASSKAGRGNTFAYEQYF
>.|.|TRBJ2-5|TRBV7-8
TGTGCCAGCAGCCCCCAGGGAGGTCAAGAGACCCAGTACTTC
CASSPQGGQETQYF
>TRBD1|.|TRBJ1-1|TRBV29-1
TGCAGCGTTGGGTCCCGGGACAGGGGGAGAGCTTTCTTT
CSVGSRDRGRAFF
>.|.|TRBJ2-3|TRBV28
TGTGCCACCTACTCCACAGATACGCAGTATTTT
CATYSTDTQYF
>.|.|TRBJ1-1|TRBV2
TGTGCCAGCTTACAGGTGCAGAACACTGAAGCTTTCTTT
CASLQVQNTEAFF
>TRBD1|.|TRBJ1-2|TRBV7-2
TGTGCCAGCAGCCCCAGTACAGGGGTAATATTAGCAAACTATGGCTACACCTTC
CASSPSTGVILANYGYTF
>.|few|TRBJ2-3|TRBV27
TGTGCCAGCAGTTCCCTCCCGGGAGATACGCAGTATTTT
CASSSLPGDTQYF
>.|few|TRBJ1-6|TRBV7-6
TGTGCCAGCAGCTTGGGGACAAGTCCTTATAATTCACCCCTCCACTTT
CASSLGTSPYNSPLHF
>TRBD2|.|TRBJ2-3|TRBV15
TGTGCCACCGACCGGGGGGGGCGGGGGGTCACAGATACGCAGTATTTT
CATDRGGRGVTDTQYF
>.|.|TRBJ2-3|TRBV15
TGTGCCACCAGCAGAGATCTGGCTCACACAGATACGCAGTATTTT
CATSRDLAHTDTQYF
>TRBD2|.|TRBJ2-1|TRBV11-3
TGTGCCAGCAGCTGGGGAGGGCAAGGGCTAGGCAATGAGCAGTTCTTC
CASSWGGQGLGNEQFF
>.|few|TRBJ2-5|TRBV9
TGTGCCAGCAGCGCAGAGGAGCTTTTTAAAGGACTTCAAGAGACCCAGTACTTC
CASSAEELFKGLQETQYF
>.|.|TRBJ1-2|TRBV2
TGTGCCAGCAGGATCAGGGGCCCCTACGGTGGCTACACCTTC
CASRIRGPYGGYTF
>TRBD2|few|TRBJ2-1|TRBV25-1
TGTGCCAGCAGTGAATTCCGGGCTAGCGGGGGGAATGAGCAGTTCTTC
CASSEFRASGGNEQFF